The 15 T cell receptor beta chains below all came from one sample that was sequenced in a study of T-cell memory formation after mild COVID-19. TCRdb recomputed calls from the 5' RACE reads with MiXCR, one row per CDR3 protein. The sample includes roughly 300,000 distinct CDR3 sequences, 8.2% of them seen just once. The sample taken for sequencing was PBMCs or a T cell subset sorted from them (not recorded which). These receptors were obtained from a man aged 18 to 30 who had mild COVID-19 (a few samples of this study predate the infection). Cell type and time point are not known.

This clonotype appeared a few times. The chain carries TRBV10-3 and TRBJ2-2; D might be TRBD1 (5 bases). The CDR3 runs to 15 residues. V lost 2 bases, J lost 3 bases, and 10 bases lay in between. Per germline, CDR1 ENHRY and CDR2 SYGVKD. The CDR3, as DNA: TGTGCCATCAGTGAGCAGGGTTTGGACACCGGGGAGCTGTTTTTT. It is translated as CAISEQGLDTGELFF.

In its sample, this clonotype was seen many times. The chain links TRBV7-6 to TRBJ2-3; D call uncertain. The V and J ends lost 4 bases and 6 bases respectively, with 8 bases between them. CDR1 is SGHVS and CDR2 is FNYEAQ in the germline V gene. This CDR3 is 12 amino acids long. The CDR3: CASSYASDTQYF. In nucleotides, the CDR3 is TGTGCCAGCAGCTACGCCAGCGATACGCAGTATTTT.

The rearrangement links TRBV6-5 to TRBJ2-3, with TRBD2 matching 8 bases. CDR3 length: 17 residues. Per germline, CDR1 MNHEY and CDR2 SVGAGI. Germline trimming cut 4 bases from V and 1 base from J; bases unmatched to any gene: 10. CDR3 DNA: TGTGCCAGCAGTTCTTACTATAGCGGGGACGGCACAGATACGCAGTATTTT. This sequence encodes CASSSYYSGDGTDTQYF.

This clonotype was counted a few times. This chain joins TRBV5-1 and TRBJ2-5, with no clear D. Trimming took off 0 bases at V and 1 base at J, with 10 bases between the two ends. The CDR3 covers 15 residues. CDR1 is SGHRS and CDR2 is YFSETQ in the germline V gene. CDR3 bases: TGCGCCAGCAGCTTGGCCCCCCGGCTCCAAGAGACCCAGTACTTC. The encoded protein is CASSLAPRLQETQYF.

This clonotype was counted between two and nine times. The chain carries TRBV20-1 and TRBJ1-2, with 11 bases identical to TRBD1. Germline loops: CDR1 DFQATT, CDR2 SNEGSKA (reference sequence). Unmatched junction bases numbered 4, after V lost 5 bases and J lost 8 bases. The CDR3 is 12 amino acids. CDR3 region: CSARDRGSGYTF. The CDR3 coding sequence is TGCAGTGCTCGGGACAGGGGGAGCGGCTACACCTTC.

This clonotype was seen many times. The J gene is TRBJ2-1, the V gene TRBV6-5; D gene uncertain. The CDR3 loop spans 10 amino acids. V lost 8 bases, J lost 4 bases, and 3 bases lay in between. Germline CDR1 and CDR2: MNHEY and SVGAGI. CDR3 bases: TGTGCCAGCGGATACAATGAGCAGTTCTTC. Its translation: CASGYNEQFF.

This clonotype was counted between two and nine times. The chain employs TRBV12-3 or TRBV12-4 and TRBJ1-1, with D possibly matching TRBD1 (6 bases). V dropped 6 bases and J dropped 4 bases, with 18 bases sitting between them. The CDR3 runs to 15 residues. The CDR3 nucleotides are TGTGCCAGCAGCCCGAATACAGGGTACGCCACTGAAGCTTTCTTT. Its protein is CASSPNTGYATEAFF.

The J gene is TRBJ1-2, the V gene TRBV6-1; the match to TRBD1 covers 9 bases. Trimming removed 5 bases from V and 7 bases from J; junction bases left unmatched: 5. Germline CDR1 reads MNHNS; CDR2 reads SASEGT. The CDR3 spans 13 residues. CDR3 residues: CASSTRDRVGYTF. The CDR3 DNA reads as TGTGCCAGCAGTACCCGGGACAGGGTTGGCTACACCTTC.

The chain joins TRBV11-2 to TRBJ2-2; weak D call: TRBD2 (5 bases). CDR1 SGHAT and CDR2 FQNNGV come from the germline V gene. V gave up 4 bases and J gave up 5 bases, with 14 bases separating them. This CDR3 is 15 amino acids long. The CDR3 is CASSSGPGKTGELFF. The CDR3, as DNA: TGTGCCAGCAGCTCCGGTCCCGGGAAGACCGGGGAGCTGTTTTTT. The full variable domain, with the rest looked up from reference TRBV11-2 and TRBJ2-2, is EAGVAQSPRYKIIEKRQSVAFWCNPISGHATLYWYQQILGQGPKLLIQFQNNGVVDDSQLPKDRFSAERLKGVDSTLKIQPAKLEDSAVYLCASSSGPGKTGELFFGEGSRLTVL.

This clonotype was counted only a few times. The genes are TRBV4-3 and TRBJ1-4; TRBD1 is a possible D gene (6 bases). Germline lookup yields CDR1 LGHNA and CDR2 YSLEER. The CDR3 length is 15 residues. V lost 6 bases to trimming and J lost 7 bases, with 18 bases between them. As DNA, the CDR3 is TGCGCCAGCAGTTTGCAGGGGCTCGTCGCTGAAAAACTGTTTTTT. It is translated as CASSLQGLVAEKLFF.

This clonotype was seen a handful of times. This chain links TRBV19 with TRBJ1-1; the D is unclear. The germline V gene encodes CDR1 LNHDA and CDR2 SQIVND (reference sequence). V gave up 5 bases and J gave up 0 bases, with 13 bases separating them. This CDR3 comprises 15 residues. As DNA, the CDR3 is TGTGCCAGTAGTCTGCTTTGGGCTGTGAACACTGAAGCTTTCTTT. Amino acid sequence: CASSLLWAVNTEAFF. Full variable domain (remainder filled in from reference TRBV19 and TRBJ1-1): DGGITQSPKYLFRKEGQNVTLSCEQNLNHDAMYWYRQDPGQGLRLIYYSQIVNDFQKGDIAEGYSVSREKKESFPLTVTSAQKNPTAFYLCASSLLWAVNTEAFFGQGTRLTVV.

This clonotype was detected a few times. The chain is built from TRBV6-5 and TRBJ1-1; D may be TRBD1 (6 bases). V lost 7 bases and J lost 3, with 15 bases in between. CDR1 MNHEY and CDR2 SVGAGI come from the germline V gene. The CDR3 loop spans 14 amino acids. The CDR3 DNA reads TGTGCCAGCAACTCAGACAGGAAGGACACTGAAGCTTTCTTT. It is translated as CASNSDRKDTEAFF.

This clonotype was detected only a few times. The chain recombines TRBV5-6 with TRBJ1-2; D is unclear. This CDR3 has 13 residues. The V end lost 1 base, the J end lost 6 bases, and 10 bases lay between the germline ends. Germline loops: CDR1 SGHDT, CDR2 YYEEEE. CDR3 residues: CASSLPDYHGYTF. CDR3 DNA: TGTGCCAGCAGCTTGCCAGATTATCATGGCTACACCTTC. Complete variable domain (other parts from reference TRBV5-6 and TRBJ1-2): DAGVTQSPTHLIKTRGQQVTLRCSPKSGHDTVSWYQQALGQGPQFIFQYYEEEERQRGNFPDRFSGHQFPNYSSELNVNALLLGDSALYLCASSLPDYHGYTFGSGTRLTVV.

J is TRBJ2-3 and V is TRBV11-2; tentatively, D is TRBD1 (6 bases). V was cut by 5 bases and J by 0 bases, with 12 bases left in between. Germline V gene data show CDR1 as SGHAT and CDR2 as FQNNGV. This CDR3 has 15 residues. This CDR3 is CASSPRQESTDTQYF. The CDR3 DNA reads TGTGCCAGCAGCCCGAGACAGGAAAGCACAGATACGCAGTATTTT.

V usage is TRBV27 and J usage is TRBJ2-3; TRBD1 or TRBD2 may be the D gene (6 bases each). The CDR3 sequence is 12 residues long. Trimming pared 6 bases from V and 4 bases from J, leaving 8 bases between. Germline V gene lookup returns CDR1 MNHEY and CDR2 SMNVEV (reference sequence). CDR3 region: CASRRGADTQYF. The CDR3 bases are TGTGCCAGCAGGAGGGGGGCAGATACGCAGTATTTT.